These T cell receptor beta chains were read from a single sample in a study of regulatory T cells in long-lasting Graves disease. In TCRdb, the multiplex PCR reads were re-called with MiXCR into one record per CDR3 protein. The sample holds under 700,000 distinct CDR3 sequences, about 15% seen once. These sequences were also reported in another study, on T cells in Graves' hyperthyroidism and ophthalmopathy.

This specimen was peripheral blood mononuclear cells (PBMCs), taken at new diagnosis, from a patient treated with antithyroid drugs. The receptors were sampled from a woman aged 40 to 65 with Graves disease. The CDR3 runs from the conserved cysteine through the conserved F or W. Each record gives: V gene, D gene, J gene, clone size, CDR3 DNA, CDR3 protein. The D gene is left open where the match is weak. The listing skips clone size in some rows; elsewhere it reads once, few, many or a size class.

TRBV6-1	NA	TRBJ1-2	NA	TGTGCCAGCGGGCAGGATGGCTACACCTTC	CASGQDGYTF
TRBV6-1	TRBD2	TRBJ2-2	NA	TGTGCCAGCAAGGGACTAGCGGGGGTGAACACCGGGGAGCTGTTTTTT	CASKGLAGVNTGELFF
TRBV6-1	NA	TRBJ1-4	few	TGTGCCAGCAGTCCTCGACCGGGACGGGGTCTTGAAAAACTGTTTTTT	CASSPRPGRGLEKLFF
TRBV2	NA	TRBJ2-1	NA	TGTGCCAGCGTTCCGGGGACCCACGGCGGCAATGAGCAGTTCTTC	CASVPGTHGGNEQFF
TRBV7-2	NA	TRBJ2-1	many	TGTGCCAGCAGCTATATTCCAATAACGAGGGGGGTCGATGAGCAGTTCTTC	CASSYIPITRGVDEQFF
TRBV2	NA	TRBJ1-1	many	TGTGCCAGCCGTCTTGCTCCCGTCGAAGCTTTCTTT	CASRLAPVEAFF
TRBV5-5	TRBD1	TRBJ1-2	many	TGTGCCAGCAGCTCTACGGGACAGAACTATGGCTACACCTTC	CASSSTGQNYGYTF
TRBV29-1	TRBD2	TRBJ2-6	many	TGCAGCGTTGTTAGCGGGGGGGCCGATGGGGCCAACGTCCTGACTTTC	CSVVSGGADGANVLTF
TRBV19	TRBD2	TRBJ2-3	many	TGTGCCAGTAGTACAGGCGGGAGCCAGGGAGATACGCAGTATTTT	CASSTGGSQGDTQYF
TRBV25-1	NA	TRBJ1-1	NA	TGTGCCAGCAGTGCCGCACGGGGCGCTGAAGCTTTCTTT	CASSAARGAEAFF
TRBV27	NA	TRBJ1-2	NA	TGTGCCAGCAGTCCCCCCGCCGGTGGCTACACCTTC	CASSPPAGGYTF
TRBV4-1	NA	TRBJ2-5	NA	TGCGCCAGCAGCCATAGGGTAAATCAAGAGACCCAGTACTTC	CASSHRVNQETQYF
TRBV4-1	NA	TRBJ1-1	many	TGCGCCAGCAGTTTCCACTATGTGGGTTACATGAACACTGAAGCTTTCTTT	CASSFHYVGYMNTEAFF
TRBV20-1	TRBD1	TRBJ1-2	few	TGCAGCGCTTGGGACAGGGGACATGGCTACACCTTC	CSAWDRGHGYTF
TRBV10-3	NA	TRBJ2-5	NA	TGTGCCATCAGTGAGGCCCCCGAGACCCAGTACTTC	CAISEAPETQYF
TRBV7-2	NA	TRBJ1-4	many	TGTGCCAGCGGTGGTTCTAATGAAAAACTGTTTTTT	CASGGSNEKLFF
TRBV11-2	TRBD2	TRBJ2-5	many	TGTGCCAGCAGCTTAGAGTTAGCGGGGGGGCTGGAGACCCAGTACTTC	CASSLELAGGLETQYF
TRBV30	TRBD1	TRBJ1-1	many	TGTGCCTGGACGCGACAGGGTGAAGCTTTCTTT	CAWTRQGEAFF
TRBV20-1	NA	TRBJ2-2	many	TGCAGTGCTAGCGCGGGGAACACCGGGGAGCTGTTTTTT	CSASAGNTGELFF
TRBV20-1	NA	TRBJ2-1	many	TGCAGTGCTAGAGCCCAGGGCTTTGAGGGGCCGGGGGAGCAGTTCTTC	CSARAQGFEGPGEQFF
TRBV20-1	NA	TRBJ1-1	NA	TGCAGTTTGACCTCAACAATGAACACTGAAGCTTTCTTT	CSLTSTMNTEAFF
TRBV9	NA	TRBJ1-1	many	TGTGCCAGCAGTGTCTCGGGAGGGAGCGCGAACACTGAAGCTTTCTTT	CASSVSGGSANTEAFF
TRBV6-1	TRBD2	TRBJ2-3	few	TGTGCCACCCAAAGCGGGGGGGCCGCAGATACGCAGTATTTT	CATQSGGAADTQYF
TRBV18	NA	TRBJ1-4	many	TGTGCCAGCTCACGGGACGCTCCTCTAGAAAAACTGTTTTTT	CASSRDAPLEKLFF
TRBV2	NA	TRBJ1-4	few	TGTGCCAGCAGGGCTCAAGGACAGTCAAATGAAAAACTGTTTTTT	CASRAQGQSNEKLFF
TRBV7-9	NA	TRBJ1-1	many	TGTGCCAGCCCTCCCCCCCTCGGGCCTCAGAACACTGAAGCTTTCTTT	CASPPPLGPQNTEAFF
TRBV5-1	NA	TRBJ2-6	many	TGCGCCAGCAGCGGGGGACAACCCTCTGGGGCCAACGTCCTGACTTTC	CASSGGQPSGANVLTF
TRBV18	TRBD1	TRBJ2-7	few	TGTGCCAGCTCACCAGTTTCCGGGACAGGGTTAACCTACGAGCAGTACTTC	CASSPVSGTGLTYEQYF
TRBV6-2/TRBV6-3	TRBD1	TRBJ2-1	many	TGTGCCAGCAGTGAGAGGGACAGACTCAACTACAATGAGCAGTTCTTC	CASSERDRLNYNEQFF
TRBV19	NA	TRBJ1-1	few	TGTGCCAGTAGTATAGTCGGCACGGGCACTGAAGCTTTCTTT	CASSIVGTGTEAFF
TRBV6-2/TRBV6-3	NA	TRBJ2-7	NA	TGTGCCAGCAGTTACTGGGGTGGGGACGAGCAGTACTTC	CASSYWGGDEQYF
TRBV12-3/TRBV12-4	TRBD1	TRBJ1-2	many	TGTGCCAGCAGTATGCCTCTCGGGACAGTTTCTAACTATGGCTACACCTTC	CASSMPLGTVSNYGYTF
TRBV25-1	NA	TRBJ2-7	NA	TGTGCCAGCAGTATAACAGCCATCTCCTACGAGCAGTACTTC	CASSITAISYEQYF
TRBV5-6	NA	TRBJ2-7	NA	TGTGCCAGCAGCTTGGGGGTAAGTGGGGCTCGCGAGCAGTACTTC	CASSLGVSGAREQYF
TRBV6-1	NA	TRBJ1-2	few	TGTGCCAGCAGTGAAGATCCAGGCCCCTCTAACTATGACTACACCTTC	CASSEDPGPSNYDYTF
TRBV5-5	NA	TRBJ2-1	many	TGTGCCAGCAGCTTGGGGGGGCAGTTCTTC	CASSLGGQFF
TRBV11-1	NA	TRBJ2-7	few	TGTGCCAGCAGCTCGGTCTGGCCCCTCTACGAGCAGTACTTC	CASSSVWPLYEQYF
TRBV10-3	NA	TRBJ1-2	many	TGTGCCATCAGTGCAGGGTTGGAGTATGGCTACACCTTC	CAISAGLEYGYTF
TRBV7-2	NA	TRBJ1-2	NA	TGTGCCAGCAGCTTAGGTCTCTGGGGGGACTATGGCTACACCTTC	CASSLGLWGDYGYTF
TRBV19	NA	TRBJ1-5	few	TGTGCCAGTAGGAGAACAGGAGATTATAGCAATCAGCCCCAGCATTTT	CASRRTGDYSNQPQHF
TRBV30	NA	TRBJ2-1	few	TGTGCCTGGAGTGTACTCTTAGGGTCGTACAATGAGCAGTTCTTC	CAWSVLLGSYNEQFF
TRBV11-2	TRBD2	TRBJ2-7	many	TGTGCCAGCAGCTTACCCAGCGGGGGGGCGAGCTCCTACGAGCAGTACTTC	CASSLPSGGASSYEQYF
TRBV29-1	TRBD1	TRBJ2-5	NA	TGCAGCGTTACGGGACAGCAAGAGACCCAGTACTTC	CSVTGQQETQYF
TRBV12-5	NA	TRBJ1-6	few	TGTGCTAGTGGTTTGGACCTCGGGGTCTCACCCCTCCACTTT	CASGLDLGVSPLHF
TRBV12-3/TRBV12-4	NA	TRBJ2-7	once	TGTGCCAGCAGTATGAACGGGGGTAGCTACGAGCAGTACTTC	CASSMNGGSYEQYF
TRBV28	TRBD1	TRBJ1-2	many	TGTGCCAGCAGTGGAGAGGACAGGGCCCGCCCTAACTATGGCTACACCTTC	CASSGEDRARPNYGYTF